A single sample gave rise to the 2 T cell receptor beta chains below, sequenced in a study of T-cell memory formation after mild COVID-19. TCRdb used MiXCR to reprocess the 5' RACE reads, holding one entry per CDR3 protein. This sample carries 250,000 to 300,000 distinct CDR3 sequences, under 20% of them seen once, and the ten largest clones take more than 20%. The specimen was PBMCs or a T cell subset sorted from them (not recorded which). Receptors originate from a young man who had mild COVID-19 (a few samples of this study predate the infection). Cell type and time point are not known.

This clonotype turned up a few times. The rearrangement uses TRBV5-8 and TRBJ1-1, with no clear D. The germline V gene has CDR1 SGHTS and CDR2 YDEGEE. V lost 0 bases and J lost 1, with 7 bases in between. The CDR3 covers 14 residues. CDR3 sequence (DNA): TGTGCCAGCAGCTTGGAGCCCGGGAACACTGAAGCTTTCTTT. It codes for CASSLEPGNTEAFF. Full variable domain (rest looked up from reference TRBV5-8 and TRBJ1-1): EAGVTQSPTHLIKTRGQQATLRCSPISGHTSVYWYQQALGLGLQFLLWYDEGEERNRGNFPPRFSGRQFPNYSSELNVNALELEDSALYLCASSLEPGNTEAFFGQGTRLTVV.

The chain links TRBV4-1 to TRBJ2-1, with D possibly TRBD2 on 6 matching bases. The V end was cut by 0 bases, the J end by 3 bases, with 15 bases between. CDR3 length: 17 residues. The germline V gene encodes CDR1 MGHRA and CDR2 YSYEKL. The CDR3 DNA reads TGCGCCAGCAGCCAAGAAAAGTACGGGGGTGACTACAATGAGCAGTTCTTC. Residues: CASSQEKYGGDYNEQFF.